This T cell receptor beta chain is from a study of blood T cell repertoires in COVID-19. Looking at the study overall: Material from acute and convalescent COVID-19 was sourced from the United States, Italy and Spain.

V gave up 2 bases and J gave up 0 bases, with 11 bases separating them. This CDR3 contains 16 residues. Germline V gene sequence: CDR1 LNHDA, CDR2 SQIVND (reference sequence). Clones were read by immunoSEQ multiplex PCR, and TCRdb kept only the in-frame ones, dropping some. The sample carries fewer than 30,000 clones, around 85% recorded once. Those enrolled in Seattle joined during active infection and were followed longitudinally afterward. This TCR was recovered from an elderly woman with COVID-19, enrolled during active disease. The specimen was peripheral blood. V gene TRBV19 combines with J gene TRBJ2-1; D unclear. CDR3 protein: CASSIRGASSYNEQFF. The CDR3 region has the DNA TGTGCCAGTAGTATAAGAGGTGCCAGCTCCTACAATGAGCAGTTCTTC.